A few counts support the clone carrying this TCR beta chain. The table came from immunoSEQ multiplex PCR; TCRdb's copy has only in-frame clones and leaves some out. The table has about 220,000 clones, roughly 80% seen once. The CDR3 sequence is 13 residues long. Germline V gene lookup returns CDR1 LGHDT and CDR2 YNNKEL (reference sequence). Trimming took off 4 bases at V and 4 bases at J, with 10 bases between the two ends. The data are from a study of blood T cell repertoires in COVID-19. Study-level information: Sample material is recorded as cDNA or gDNA derived from T cells, B-cell-depleted T cells, or PBMCs.

The chain combines TRBV3-1 (or the pseudogene TRBV3-2) with TRBJ1-1; D is possibly TRBD1 (5 bases). Sequencing was carried out using peripheral blood. The source of this sequence is a woman between 65 and 79 years old with acute or convalescent COVID-19. The CDR3 DNA is TGTGCCAGCAGCCTGGGGCCCGGCACTGAAGCTTTCTTT. This gives the protein CASSLGPGTEAFF.